A single sample gave rise to the 15 T cell receptor beta chains below, sequenced in a study of PD-L1 blockade in urothelial cancer. Assay: immunoSEQ multiplex PCR; the TCRdb copy retains only in-frame clones and omits some. The table includes 50,000 to 60,000 clones, over 70% detected once. Specimen: PBMCs, collected around atezolizumab (anti-PD-L1) treatment. Receptors were obtained from a man in his forties with urothelial cancer.

This clone was seen a single time. V is TRBV28 and J is TRBJ1-5, with a possible D match to TRBD1 (6 bases). Germline CDR1 reads MDHEN; CDR2 reads SYDVKM. The CDR3 is made up of 15 amino acids. The V end lost 3 bases, the J end lost 1 base, and 10 bases lay between the germline ends. In DNA form, the CDR3 reads TGTGCCAGCAGTTTGGGAGGGGGGAGCAATCAGCCCCAGCATTTT. It is translated as CASSLGGGSNQPQHF.

The J gene is TRBJ2-6, the V gene TRBV2; TRBD1 might be the D (5 bases). The length of the CDR3 is 14 residues. V shed 6 bases and J shed 4 bases, with 10 bases lying between them. Germline V gives CDR1 SNHLY, CDR2 FYNNEI. CDR3 DNA: TGTGCCAGCAGGGCAGGGTTGGGGGCCAACGTCCTGACTTTC. It encodes CASRAGLGANVLTF.

V is TRBV25-1 and J is TRBJ1-1, with D perhaps TRBD1 (5 bases). CDR1 MGHDK and CDR2 SYGVNS come from the germline V gene. V gave up 2 bases and J gave up 4 bases, with 8 bases separating them. The CDR3 totals 13 residues. The DNA for the CDR3 is TGTGCCAGCAGTGAACAGGGTTTCACTGAAGCTTTCTTT. Translating gives CASSEQGFTEAFF.

The chain combines TRBV2 with TRBJ1-1; D is possibly TRBD1 (6 bases). V was clipped by 5 bases and J by 4 bases, with 11 bases between them. Germline loops: CDR1 SNHLY, CDR2 FYNNEI. The CDR3 loop spans 13 amino acids. CDR3 amino acids: CASSWRGPTEAFF. The DNA of the CDR3 is TGTGCCAGCAGTTGGCGGGGGCCCACTGAAGCTTTCTTT.

The chain has TRBV11-3 and TRBJ2-2; possibly TRBD1 for D (5 bases). Trimming removed 3 bases from V and 1 base from J, with 9 bases in between. Germline V gives CDR1 SGHNT, CDR2 YENEEA. CDR3 length equals 15 residues. CDR3 sequence: CASSFGQGNTGELFF. The CDR3 nucleotides read TGTGCCAGCAGCTTCGGTCAGGGGAACACCGGGGAGCTGTTTTTT.

This rearrangement joins TRBV19 to TRBJ1-1, with D tentatively TRBD1 (5 bases). The CDR3 is 15 residues long. V was shortened by 9 bases and J by 4 bases, with 21 bases between the two germline ends. CDR1 is LNHDA, CDR2 SQIVND, per germline (reference sequence). CDR3 DNA: TGTGCCAGCACCCCCACCAGGGCAGGTATCACTGAAGCTTTCTTT. Translated: CASTPTRAGITEAFF.

This clone was observed a few times. The J gene is TRBJ1-2, the V gene TRBV28, with D maybe TRBD1 (6 bases). The CDR3 runs 14 residues. V was clipped by 7 bases and J by 5 bases, with 17 bases between them. From germline, CDR1 is MDHEN and CDR2 SYDVKM. In DNA, the CDR3 is TGTGCCAGCACTCCGACCGGGACACATTATGGCTACACCTTC. The encoded protein is CASTPTGTHYGYTF.

This chain uses TRBV7-2 with TRBJ2-6; D not resolved. The CDR3 runs 15 residues. Trimming cost V 0 bases and J 0 bases, with 3 bases left between them. Germline V gene lookup returns CDR1 SGHTA and CDR2 FQGNSA. DNA of the CDR3: TGTGCCAGCAGCTTAGCCCGCTCTGGGGCCAACGTCCTGACTTTC. Protein: CASSLARSGANVLTF. Combining the CDR3 with reference TRBV7-2 and TRBJ2-6 gives the whole variable domain GAGVSQSPSNKVTEKGKDVELRCDPISGHTALYWYRQSLGQGLEFLIYFQGNSAPDKSGLPSDRFSAERTGGSVSTLTIQRTQQEDSAVYLCASSLARSGANVLTFGAGSRLTVL.

J is TRBJ1-5 and V is TRBV28; TRBD1 matches 7 bases. This CDR3 comprises 15 residues. The ends lost 6 bases at V and 2 bases at J; junction bases unmatched: 7. The germline V gene has CDR1 MDHEN and CDR2 SYDVKM. The CDR3 here is CASRQTGLGNQPQHF. For the CDR3, the DNA is TGTGCCAGCAGACAGACAGGGTTAGGCAATCAGCCCCAGCATTTT.

J is TRBJ2-7 and V is TRBV5-1, with no clear D. Trimming cost V 4 bases and J 3 bases, with 11 bases left between them. The length of the CDR3 is 13 residues. CDR1 SGHRS and CDR2 YFSETQ come from the germline V gene. The CDR3 is CASSPPTVYEQYF. CDR3 in DNA: TGCGCCAGCAGCCCCCCCACAGTCTACGAGCAGTACTTC.

The chain recombines TRBV4-3 with TRBJ2-2; 7 bases map to TRBD2. The CDR3 sequence is 15 residues long. CDR1 is LGHNA and CDR2 is YSLEER in the germline V gene. The V and J ends lost 3 bases and 6 bases, in that order; junction bases with no gene match: 7. The CDR3 DNA reads as TGCGCCAGCAGCCATACGAAGCGGGGTGCCGGGGAGCTGTTTTTT. This codes for CASSHTKRGAGELFF.

The rearrangement joins TRBV5-1 to TRBJ2-6; possibly TRBD1 for D (5 bases). CDR3 length: 16 amino acids. The germline V gene has CDR1 SGHRS and CDR2 YFSETQ. V lost 7 bases and J 0 bases, leaving 14 bases between the germline ends. For the CDR3, the DNA is TGCGCCAGCCGCGACAGTGGCTTCTCTGGGGCCAACGTCCTGACTTTC. This gives the protein CASRDSGFSGANVLTF.

The table lists this clone with a few counts. The chain couples TRBV7-8 to TRBJ1-1, with TRBD1 matching 11 bases. CDR1 SGHVS and CDR2 FQNEAQ come from the germline V gene. With V trimmed by 5 bases and J by 12 bases, 11 bases remained unmatched. The CDR3 contains 14 residues. CDR3 nucleotides: TGTGCCAGCAGCCTAAGTGGGACAGGGGGTCAAACTTTCTTT. Translating gives CASSLSGTGGQTFF.

V gene TRBV6-5 combines with J gene TRBJ2-1, with TRBD2 matching over 8 bases. V shed 4 bases, J shed 4 bases, and the junction held 6 bases outside the gene matches. Germline CDR1 reads MNHEY; CDR2 reads SVGAGI. This CDR3 spans 15 amino acids. Written as DNA, the CDR3 is TGTGCCAGCAGTTCACTAGCGGAGCCGTACAATGAGCAGTTCTTC. Protein sequence: CASSSLAEPYNEQFF.

This sequence joins TRBV6-1 and TRBJ2-1; TRBD2 matches 11 bases. From germline, CDR1 is MNHNS and CDR2 SASEGT. Trimming took 2 bases from V and 3 from J; bases not matched to a gene: 6. The CDR3 is 17 amino acids. The CDR3 region has the DNA TGTGCCAGCAGTGAATTCTCGACTAGCGGGGTCTACAATGAGCAGTTCTTC. It translates to CASSEFSTSGVYNEQFF.